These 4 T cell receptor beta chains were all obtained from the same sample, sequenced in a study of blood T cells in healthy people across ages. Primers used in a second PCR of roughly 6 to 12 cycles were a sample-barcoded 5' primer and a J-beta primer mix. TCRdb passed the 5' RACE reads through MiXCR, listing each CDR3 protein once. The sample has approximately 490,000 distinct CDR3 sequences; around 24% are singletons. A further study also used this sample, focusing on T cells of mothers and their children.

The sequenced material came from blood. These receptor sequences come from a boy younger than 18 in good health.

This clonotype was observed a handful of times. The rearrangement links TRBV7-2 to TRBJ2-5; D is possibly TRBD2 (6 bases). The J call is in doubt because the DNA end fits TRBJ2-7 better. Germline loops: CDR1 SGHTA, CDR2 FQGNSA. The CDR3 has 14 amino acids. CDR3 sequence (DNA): TGTGCCAGCAGCTCCGGGACTGCCTTCTACGAGCAGTACTTC. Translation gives CASSSGTAFYEQYF.

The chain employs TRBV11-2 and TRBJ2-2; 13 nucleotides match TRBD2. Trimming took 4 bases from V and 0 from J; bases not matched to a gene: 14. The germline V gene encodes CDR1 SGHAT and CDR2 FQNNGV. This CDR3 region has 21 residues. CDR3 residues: CASSSRLAGGDRQTNTGELFF. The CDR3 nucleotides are TGTGCCAGCAGCTCTAGACTAGCGGGGGGTGATCGCCAAACGAACACCGGGGAGCTGTTTTTT.

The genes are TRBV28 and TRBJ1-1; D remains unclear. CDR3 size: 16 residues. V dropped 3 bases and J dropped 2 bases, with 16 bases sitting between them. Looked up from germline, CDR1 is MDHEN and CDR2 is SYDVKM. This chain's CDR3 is CASSFPPDPSNTEAFF. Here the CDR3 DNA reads TGTGCCAGCAGTTTCCCGCCGGACCCCTCTAACACTGAAGCTTTCTTT.

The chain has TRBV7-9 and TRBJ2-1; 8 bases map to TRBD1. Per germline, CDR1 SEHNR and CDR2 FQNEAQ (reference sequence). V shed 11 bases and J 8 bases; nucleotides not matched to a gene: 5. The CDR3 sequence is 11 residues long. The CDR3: CALRTGYEQFF. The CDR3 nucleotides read TGTGCCCTACGGACAGGGTATGAGCAGTTCTTC.